What follows are 14 T cell receptor beta chains derived from one specimen sequenced in a study of cytomegalovirus exposure and HLA in healthy donors. In the PCR, 60 Vbeta and 13 Jbeta primers were used. Only in-frame clones appear in the TCRdb table, and some are missing; sequencing was by immunoSEQ multiplex PCR. This sample has tens of thousands of clones, with around 64% found just once. Input material: PBMCs. The receptor set was obtained from a human donor in good health.

The chain carries TRBV7-9 and TRBJ1-1, with D uncertain. CDR1 and CDR2 from the germline V gene are SEHNR and FQNEAQ (reference sequence). V lost 3 bases, J lost 4 bases, and 9 bases lay in between. CDR3 length: 13 residues. CDR3 in amino acids: CASSFGEGTEAFF. In DNA, the CDR3 is TGTGCCAGCAGCTTCGGCGAGGGCACTGAAGCTTTCTTT.

The chain has TRBV5-1 and TRBJ1-4; D is uncertain. V was trimmed by 4 bases and J by 8 bases, leaving 15 bases between them. Germline V lookup: CDR1 SGHRS, CDR2 YFSETQ. The CDR3 covers 14 residues. Here the CDR3 DNA reads TGCGCCAGCAGCCTCGGGATCTCCGGAGAAAAACTGTTTTTT. Its translation is CASSLGISGEKLFF.

V and J are TRBV18 and TRBJ2-5, with D possibly matching TRBD1 (6 bases). V lost 1 base, J lost 2 bases, and 17 bases lay in between. This CDR3 is 17 amino acids long. Germline V lookup: CDR1 KGHSH, CDR2 LQKENI. CDR3 region: CASSPLPPGAPQETQYF. The CDR3 DNA follows: TGTGCCAGCTCACCACTGCCGCCAGGGGCCCCTCAAGAGACCCAGTACTTC.

V is TRBV19 and J is TRBJ1-6, with unresolved D. Trimming took off 3 bases at V and 0 bases at J, with 12 bases between the two ends. CDR1 is LNHDA, CDR2 SQIVND, per germline (reference sequence). The CDR3 is 17 residues long. This chain's CDR3 is CASSIRGLSSYNSPLHF. CDR3 DNA sequence: TGTGCCAGTAGTATTCGCGGACTGAGCTCCTATAATTCACCCCTCCACTTT.

This clone was observed a handful of times. The V and J genes are TRBV9 and TRBJ2-2; 9 nucleotides agree with TRBD2. Germline lookup yields CDR1 SGDLS and CDR2 YYNGEE. V lost 4 bases, J lost 4 bases, and 5 bases stayed unmatched. This CDR3 has 15 residues. In nucleotides, the CDR3 is TGTGCCAGCAGCTCTAGCGGGGTCGCCACCGGGGAGCTGTTTTTT. Its protein is CASSSSGVATGELFF.

This CDR3 is CASSVGTGLRDTQYF. CDR3 nucleotides: TGTGCCAGCAGCGTTGGGACTGGCCTTAGAGATACGCAGTATTTT. The chain employs TRBV7-2 and TRBJ2-3, with a tentative D call TRBD2 (6 bases). The CDR3 has 15 residues. Per the germline V gene, CDR1 is SGHTA and CDR2 is FQGNSA. Between the trimmed V and J ends, which lost 5 bases and 5 bases, there was a span of 17 bases.

The chain combines TRBV5-1 with TRBJ2-3; D not certain. Germline CDR1 SGHRS, CDR2 YFSETQ. V was trimmed by 0 bases and J by 2 bases, leaving 7 bases between them. The CDR3 is made up of 14 amino acids. In DNA, the CDR3 is TGCGCCAGCAGCTTGGCCACAGCCACAGATACGCAGTATTTT. This sequence encodes CASSLATATDTQYF. Full variable domain (remainder filled in from reference TRBV5-1 and TRBJ2-3): KAGVTQTPRYLIKTRGQQVTLSCSPISGHRSVSWYQQTPGQGLQFLFEYFSETQRNKGNFPGRFSGRQFSNSRSEMNVSTLELGDSALYLCASSLATATDTQYFGPGTRLTVL.

The chain uses TRBV20-1 and TRBJ2-1; D remains unclear. The V gene lost 5 bases and the J gene lost 9 bases, with 11 bases spanning the gap. The CDR3 sequence is 11 residues long. Germline V CDR1 and CDR2: DFQATT, SNEGSKA (reference sequence). CDR3 loop: CSAAPGGEQFF. For the CDR3, the DNA is TGCAGTGCTGCTCCCGGCGGTGAGCAGTTCTTC.

The gene calls are TRBV7-2 and TRBJ1-1; TRBD1 matches 8 bases. Germline V gene lookup returns CDR1 SGHTA and CDR2 FQGNSA. V was pared by 5 bases and J by 4 bases, with 15 bases of the junction left unmatched. The CDR3 covers 17 residues. In DNA, the CDR3 is TGTGCCAGCAGCCCACCTCCGACAGGGGCGGGTCGCACTGAAGCTTTCTTT. This gives the protein CASSPPPTGAGRTEAFF. The full variable domain, in which reference TRBV7-2 and TRBJ1-1 provide the parts outside the CDR3, is GAGVSQSPSNKVTEKGKDVELRCDPISGHTALYWYRQSLGQGLEFLIYFQGNSAPDKSGLPSDRFSAERTGGSVSTLTIQRTQQEDSAVYLCASSPPPTGAGRTEAFFGQGTRLTVV.

This chain connects TRBV28 to TRBJ1-5, with 7 nucleotides matching TRBD1. With 7 bases clipped from V and 4 bases from J, the junction kept 1 base outside the gene matches. From germline, CDR1 is MDHEN and CDR2 SYDVKM. The CDR3 contains 12 residues. The CDR3 DNA reads TGTGCCAGCATGACAGGGAATCAGCCCCAGCATTTT. Protein product: CASMTGNQPQHF. Combining the CDR3 with reference TRBV28 and TRBJ1-5 gives the whole variable domain DVKVTQSSRYLVKRTGEKVFLECVQDMDHENMFWYRQDPGLGLRLIYFSYDVKMKEKGDIPEGYSVSREKKERFSLILESASTNQTSMYLCASMTGNQPQHFGDGTRLSIL.

The chain combines TRBV7-9 with TRBJ2-7, with a tentative D call TRBD1 (5 bases). Germline V CDR1 and CDR2: SEHNR, FQNEAQ (reference sequence). The length of the CDR3 is 14 residues. Trimming pared 2 bases from V and 2 bases from J, leaving 10 bases between. CDR3 DNA sequence: TGTGCCAGCAGCTTAAGTGGCAGGGCCTACGAGCAGTACTTC. Translating it yields CASSLSGRAYEQYF.

V usage is TRBV7-9 and J usage is TRBJ1-6; a possible D gene is TRBD1 (6 bases). The length of the CDR3 is 15 residues. Between the trimmed V and J ends, which lost 1 base and 8 bases, there was a span of 12 bases. Per germline, CDR1 SEHNR and CDR2 FQNEAQ (reference sequence). CDR3 DNA: TGTGCCAGCAGCTTAGGGCCAGGGGCTGATTCACCCCTCCACTTT. It encodes CASSLGPGADSPLHF.

The chain joins TRBV7-3 to TRBJ1-1, with 9 bases identical to TRBD1. J was trimmed by 0 bases and V by 5 bases; bases with no gene match: 1. CDR3 length: 14 amino acids. Germline CDR1 is SGHTA and CDR2 is FQGTGA. The CDR3 spells CASSRTGVNTEAFF. CDR3 coding DNA: TGTGCCAGCAGCCGGACAGGGGTGAACACTGAAGCTTTCTTT.

The CDR3 reads CASSLGSGTDTQYF. The CDR3 DNA reads as TGTGCCAGCAGCTTGGGCTCTGGAACAGATACGCAGTATTTT. The chain links TRBV11-2 to TRBJ2-3; D uncertain. The ends were cut back, 3 bases at V and 3 bases at J, with 10 bases in the middle. Germline V gene lookup returns CDR1 SGHAT and CDR2 FQNNGV. There are 14 residues in the CDR3.